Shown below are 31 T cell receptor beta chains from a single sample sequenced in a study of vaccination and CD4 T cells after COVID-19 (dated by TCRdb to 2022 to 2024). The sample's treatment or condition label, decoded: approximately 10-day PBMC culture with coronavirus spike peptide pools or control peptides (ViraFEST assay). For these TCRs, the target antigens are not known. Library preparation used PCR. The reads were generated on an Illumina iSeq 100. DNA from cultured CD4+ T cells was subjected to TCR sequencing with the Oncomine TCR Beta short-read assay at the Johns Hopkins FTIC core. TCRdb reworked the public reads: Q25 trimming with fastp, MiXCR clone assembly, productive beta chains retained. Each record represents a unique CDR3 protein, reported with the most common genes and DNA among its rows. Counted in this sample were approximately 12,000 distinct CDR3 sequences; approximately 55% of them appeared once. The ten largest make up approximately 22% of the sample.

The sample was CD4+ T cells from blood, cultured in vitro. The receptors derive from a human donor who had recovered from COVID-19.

CDR3 sequence: CSVLTSYNEQFF. Written as DNA, the CDR3 is TGCAGCGTTCTGACTTCCTACAATGAGCAGTTCTTC. This rearrangement joins TRBV29-1 to TRBJ2-1; D is unclear. The CDR3 length is 12 residues. The germline CDR1 and CDR2 sequences are SQVTM and ANQGSEA. Trimming pared 5 bases from V and 1 base from J, leaving 6 bases between.

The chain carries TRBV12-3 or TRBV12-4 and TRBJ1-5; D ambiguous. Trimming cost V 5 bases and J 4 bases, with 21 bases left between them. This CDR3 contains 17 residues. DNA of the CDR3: TGTGCCAGCAGTACAACGGGTGGAGCGTCGTGGAATCAGCCCCAGCATTTT. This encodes CASSTTGGASWNQPQHF.

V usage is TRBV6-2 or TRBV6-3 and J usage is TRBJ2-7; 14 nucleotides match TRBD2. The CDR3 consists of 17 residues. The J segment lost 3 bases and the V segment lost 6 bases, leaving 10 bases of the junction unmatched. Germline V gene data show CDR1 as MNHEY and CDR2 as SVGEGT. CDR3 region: CASSDGLAGGSFYEQYF. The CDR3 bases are TGTGCCAGCAGCGACGGACTAGCGGGGGGCTCTTTCTACGAGCAGTACTTC.

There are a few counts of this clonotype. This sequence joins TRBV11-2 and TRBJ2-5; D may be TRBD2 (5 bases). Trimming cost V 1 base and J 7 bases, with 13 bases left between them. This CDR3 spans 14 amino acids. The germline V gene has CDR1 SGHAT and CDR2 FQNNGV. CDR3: CASSLVRGEGTQYF. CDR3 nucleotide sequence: TGTGCCAGCAGCTTAGTCAGAGGCGAGGGGACCCAGTACTTC.

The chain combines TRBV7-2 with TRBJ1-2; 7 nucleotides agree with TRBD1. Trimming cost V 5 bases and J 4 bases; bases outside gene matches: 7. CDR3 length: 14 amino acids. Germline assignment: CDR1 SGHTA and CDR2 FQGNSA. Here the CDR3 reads CASSPGQLLYGYTF. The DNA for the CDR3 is TGTGCCAGCAGCCCGGGACAGCTACTCTATGGCTACACCTTC.

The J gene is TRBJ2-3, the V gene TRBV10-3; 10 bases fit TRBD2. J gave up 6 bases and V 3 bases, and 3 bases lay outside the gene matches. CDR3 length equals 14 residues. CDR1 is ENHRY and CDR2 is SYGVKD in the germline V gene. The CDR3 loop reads CAISDSGRADTQYF. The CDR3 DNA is TGTGCCATCAGTGACAGCGGGAGGGCGGATACGCAGTATTTT.

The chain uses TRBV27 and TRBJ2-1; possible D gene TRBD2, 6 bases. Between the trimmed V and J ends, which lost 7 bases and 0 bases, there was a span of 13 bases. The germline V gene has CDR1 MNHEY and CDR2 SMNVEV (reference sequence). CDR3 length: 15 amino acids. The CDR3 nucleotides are TGTGCCAGCAACCGAGGAGGGAGCTCCTACAATGAGCAGTTCTTC. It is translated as CASNRGGSSYNEQFF.

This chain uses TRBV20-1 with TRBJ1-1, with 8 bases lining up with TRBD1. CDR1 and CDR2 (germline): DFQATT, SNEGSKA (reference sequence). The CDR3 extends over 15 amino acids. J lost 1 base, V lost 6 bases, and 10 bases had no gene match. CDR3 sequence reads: CSASGQGAGNTEAFF. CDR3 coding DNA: TGCAGTGCATCCGGACAGGGAGCGGGGAACACTGAAGCTTTCTTT.

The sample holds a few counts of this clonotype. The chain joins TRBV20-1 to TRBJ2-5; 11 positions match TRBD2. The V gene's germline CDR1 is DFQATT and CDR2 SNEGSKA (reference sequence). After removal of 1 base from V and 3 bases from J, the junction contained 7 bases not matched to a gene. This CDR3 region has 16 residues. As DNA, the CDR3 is TGCAGTGCTAGAGGGCTAGCGGGAGGATCCAAAGAGACCCAGTACTTC. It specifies CSARGLAGGSKETQYF.

In DNA form, the CDR3 reads TGTGCCAGCCCAGGACAAGAGACCCAGTACTTC. Protein product: CASPGQETQYF. The rearrangement joins TRBV2 to TRBJ2-5; no clear D gene. The germline V gene has CDR1 SNHLY and CDR2 FYNNEI. The germline V and J ends were trimmed by 8 bases and 2 bases, with 6 bases remaining between them. The length of the CDR3 is 11 residues.

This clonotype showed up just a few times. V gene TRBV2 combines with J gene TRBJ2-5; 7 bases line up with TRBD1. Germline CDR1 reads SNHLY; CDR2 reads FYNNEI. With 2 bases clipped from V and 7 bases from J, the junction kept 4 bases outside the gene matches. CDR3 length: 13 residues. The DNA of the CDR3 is TGTGCCAGCAGTGAATCTACAGGGGTGACCCAGTACTTC. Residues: CASSESTGVTQYF.

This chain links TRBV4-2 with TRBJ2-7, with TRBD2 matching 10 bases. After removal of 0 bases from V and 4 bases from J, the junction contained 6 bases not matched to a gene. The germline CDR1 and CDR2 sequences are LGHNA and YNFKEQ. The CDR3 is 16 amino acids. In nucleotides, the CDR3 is TGTGCCAGCAGCCAAGAACAAGCTAGCGGGAGTTACGAGCAGTACTTC. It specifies CASSQEQASGSYEQYF.

The DNA of the CDR3 is TGTGCCAGCAGCAACCGACAGTACACAGATACGCAGTATTTT. Encoded protein: CASSNRQYTDTQYF. The rearrangement links TRBV6-1 to TRBJ2-3, with D maybe TRBD1 (5 bases). CDR1 is MNHNS and CDR2 is SASEGT in the germline V gene. Trimming shortened V by 6 bases and J by 2 bases, and 12 bases separated the two germline ends. This CDR3 region has 14 residues.

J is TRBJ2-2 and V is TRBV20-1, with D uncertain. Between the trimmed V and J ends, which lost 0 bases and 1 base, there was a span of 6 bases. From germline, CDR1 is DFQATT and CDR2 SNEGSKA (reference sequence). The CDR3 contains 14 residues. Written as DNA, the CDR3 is TGCAGTGCTAGAGATCCGGGGAACACCGGGGAGCTGTTTTTT. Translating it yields CSARDPGNTGELFF.

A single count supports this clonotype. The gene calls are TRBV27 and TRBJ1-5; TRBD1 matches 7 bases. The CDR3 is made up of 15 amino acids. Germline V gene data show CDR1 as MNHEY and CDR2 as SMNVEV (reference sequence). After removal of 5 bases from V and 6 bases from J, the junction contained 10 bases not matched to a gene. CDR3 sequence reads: CASSPDRFEGQPQHF. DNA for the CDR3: TGTGCCAGCAGTCCGGACAGGTTCGAGGGTCAGCCCCAGCATTTT.

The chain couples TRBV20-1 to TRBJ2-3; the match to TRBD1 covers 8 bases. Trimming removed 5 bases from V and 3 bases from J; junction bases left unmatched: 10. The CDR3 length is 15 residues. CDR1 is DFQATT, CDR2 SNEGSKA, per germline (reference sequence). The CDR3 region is CSAPRQGFSTDTQYF. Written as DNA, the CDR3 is TGCAGTGCTCCCCGACAGGGGTTTTCGACAGATACGCAGTATTTT.

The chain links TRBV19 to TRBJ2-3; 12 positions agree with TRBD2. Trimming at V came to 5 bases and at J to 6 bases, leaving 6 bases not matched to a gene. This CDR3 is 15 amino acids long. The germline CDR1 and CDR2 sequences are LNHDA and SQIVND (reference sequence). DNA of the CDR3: TGTGCCAGTAGTTTTACTAGCGGGAGGATCGATACGCAGTATTTT. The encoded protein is CASSFTSGRIDTQYF.

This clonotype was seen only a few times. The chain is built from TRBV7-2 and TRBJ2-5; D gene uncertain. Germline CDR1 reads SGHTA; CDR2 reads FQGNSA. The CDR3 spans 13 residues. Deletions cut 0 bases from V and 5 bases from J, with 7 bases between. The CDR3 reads CASSLAHRETQYF. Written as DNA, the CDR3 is TGTGCCAGCAGCTTAGCCCACCGGGAGACCCAGTACTTC. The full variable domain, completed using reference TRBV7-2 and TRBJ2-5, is GAGVSQSPSNKVTEKGKDVELRCDPISGHTALYWYRQSLGQGLEFLIYFQGNSAPDKSGLPSDRFSAERTGGSVSTLTIQRTQQEDSAVYLCASSLAHRETQYFGPGTRLLVL.

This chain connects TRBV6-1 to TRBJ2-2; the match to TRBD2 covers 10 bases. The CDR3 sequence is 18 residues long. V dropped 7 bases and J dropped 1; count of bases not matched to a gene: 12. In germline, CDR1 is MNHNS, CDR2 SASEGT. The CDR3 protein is CASTRGSGRARNTGELFF. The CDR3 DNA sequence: TGTGCCAGCACCCGGGGGAGCGGGAGGGCCCGGAACACCGGGGAGCTGTTTTTT.

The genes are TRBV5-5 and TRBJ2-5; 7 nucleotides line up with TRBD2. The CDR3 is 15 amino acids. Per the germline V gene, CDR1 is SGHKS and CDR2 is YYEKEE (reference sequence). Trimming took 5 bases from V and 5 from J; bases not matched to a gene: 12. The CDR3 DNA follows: TGTGCCAGCAGTCGGGGTCGCGGGAGAGGGGAGACCCAGTACTTC. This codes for CASSRGRGRGETQYF.

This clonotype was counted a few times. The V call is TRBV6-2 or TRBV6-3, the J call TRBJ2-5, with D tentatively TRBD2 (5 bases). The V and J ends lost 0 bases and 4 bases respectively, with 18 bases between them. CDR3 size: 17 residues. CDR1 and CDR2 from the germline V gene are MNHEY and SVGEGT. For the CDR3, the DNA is TGTGCCAGCAGTTACTCGAAGGCGAGCGGAGTTCGAGAGACCCAGTACTTC. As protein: CASSYSKASGVRETQYF.

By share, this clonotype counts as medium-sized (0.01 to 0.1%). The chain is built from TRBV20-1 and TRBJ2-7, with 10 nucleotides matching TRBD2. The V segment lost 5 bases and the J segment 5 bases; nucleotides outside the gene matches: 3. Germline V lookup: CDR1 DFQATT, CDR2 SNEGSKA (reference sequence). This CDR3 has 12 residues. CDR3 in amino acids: CSAWTSGHEQYF. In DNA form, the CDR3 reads TGCAGTGCTTGGACTAGCGGTCACGAGCAGTACTTC.

The CDR3 loop is CSARETNYNEQFF. The CDR3, as DNA: TGCAGTGCTAGAGAGACTAACTACAATGAGCAGTTCTTC. V and J are TRBV20-1 and TRBJ2-1, with a tentative D call TRBD2 (5 bases). This CDR3 region has 13 residues. The V end lost 0 bases, the J end lost 3 bases, and 6 bases lay between the germline ends. The germline gives CDR1 DFQATT, CDR2 SNEGSKA (reference sequence).

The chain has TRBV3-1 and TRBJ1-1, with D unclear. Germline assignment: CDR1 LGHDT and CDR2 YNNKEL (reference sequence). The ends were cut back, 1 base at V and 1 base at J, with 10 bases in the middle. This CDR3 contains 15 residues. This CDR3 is CASSQAGSENTEAFF. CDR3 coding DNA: TGTGCCAGCAGCCAAGCGGGATCGGAGAACACTGAAGCTTTCTTT.

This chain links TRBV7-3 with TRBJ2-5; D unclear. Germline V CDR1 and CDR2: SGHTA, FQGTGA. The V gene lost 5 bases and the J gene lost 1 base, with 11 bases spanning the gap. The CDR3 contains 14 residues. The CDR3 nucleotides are TGTGCCAGCAGCCAAAACCACCTCCAAGAGACCCAGTACTTC. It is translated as CASSQNHLQETQYF.

Here the CDR3 DNA reads TGTGCCAGCAGTCGCGAACTAGCGGGAGGGAGAGAGACCCAGTACTTC. Translated: CASSRELAGGRETQYF. This chain connects TRBV2 to TRBJ2-5, with 13 nucleotides matching TRBD2. From germline, CDR1 is SNHLY and CDR2 FYNNEI. Germline trimming cut 5 bases from V and 4 bases from J; bases unmatched to any gene: 7. The CDR3 has 16 amino acids.

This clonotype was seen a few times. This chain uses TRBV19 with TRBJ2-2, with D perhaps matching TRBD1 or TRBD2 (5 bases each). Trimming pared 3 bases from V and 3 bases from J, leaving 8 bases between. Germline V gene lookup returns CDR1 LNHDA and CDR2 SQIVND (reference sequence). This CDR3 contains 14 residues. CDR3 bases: TGTGCCAGTAGTATCCAGGGACACACCGGGGAGCTGTTTTTT. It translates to CASSIQGHTGELFF.

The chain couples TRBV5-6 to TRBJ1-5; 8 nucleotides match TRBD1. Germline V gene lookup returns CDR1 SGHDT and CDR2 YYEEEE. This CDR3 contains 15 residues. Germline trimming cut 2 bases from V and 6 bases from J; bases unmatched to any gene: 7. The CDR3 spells CASSLRTGSIQPQHF. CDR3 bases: TGTGCCAGCAGCTTACGGACAGGGTCTATTCAGCCCCAGCATTTT.

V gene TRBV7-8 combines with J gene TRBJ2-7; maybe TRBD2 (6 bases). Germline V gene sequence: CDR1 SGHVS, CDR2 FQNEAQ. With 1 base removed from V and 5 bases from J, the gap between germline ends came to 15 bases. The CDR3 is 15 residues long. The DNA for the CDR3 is TGTGCCAGCAGCTTAGAGGGCCGGGACTTTGACGAGCAGTACTTC. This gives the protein CASSLEGRDFDEQYF.

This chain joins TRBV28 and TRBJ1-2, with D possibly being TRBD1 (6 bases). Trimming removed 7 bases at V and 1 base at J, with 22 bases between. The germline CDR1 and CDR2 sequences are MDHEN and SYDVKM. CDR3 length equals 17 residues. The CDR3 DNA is TGTGCCAGCACTGGGGGTGGACAGCTAAATTTTAACTATGGCTACACCTTC. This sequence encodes CASTGGGQLNFNYGYTF.

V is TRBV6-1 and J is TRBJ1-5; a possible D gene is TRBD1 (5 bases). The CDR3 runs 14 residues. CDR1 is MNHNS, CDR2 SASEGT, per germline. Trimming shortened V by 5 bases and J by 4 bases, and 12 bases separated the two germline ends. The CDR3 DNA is TGTGCCAGCAGTCTATTAACAGGTAATCAGCCCCAGCATTTT. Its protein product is CASSLLTGNQPQHF.